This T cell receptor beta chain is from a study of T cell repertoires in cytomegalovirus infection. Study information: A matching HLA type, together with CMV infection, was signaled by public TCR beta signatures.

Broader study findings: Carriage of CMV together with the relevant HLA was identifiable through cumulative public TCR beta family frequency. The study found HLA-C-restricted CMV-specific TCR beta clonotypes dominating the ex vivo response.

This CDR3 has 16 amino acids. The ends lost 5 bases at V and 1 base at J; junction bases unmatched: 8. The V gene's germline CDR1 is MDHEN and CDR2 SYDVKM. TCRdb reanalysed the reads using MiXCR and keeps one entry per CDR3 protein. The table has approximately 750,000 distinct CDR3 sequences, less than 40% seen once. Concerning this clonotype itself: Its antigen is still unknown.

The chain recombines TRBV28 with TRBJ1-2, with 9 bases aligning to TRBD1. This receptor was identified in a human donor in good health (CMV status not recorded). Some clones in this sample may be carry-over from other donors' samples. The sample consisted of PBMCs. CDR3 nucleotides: TGTGCCAGCAGTGCTTTTGGACAGGGGCTTAACTATGGCTACACCTTC. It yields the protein CASSAFGQGLNYGYTF.